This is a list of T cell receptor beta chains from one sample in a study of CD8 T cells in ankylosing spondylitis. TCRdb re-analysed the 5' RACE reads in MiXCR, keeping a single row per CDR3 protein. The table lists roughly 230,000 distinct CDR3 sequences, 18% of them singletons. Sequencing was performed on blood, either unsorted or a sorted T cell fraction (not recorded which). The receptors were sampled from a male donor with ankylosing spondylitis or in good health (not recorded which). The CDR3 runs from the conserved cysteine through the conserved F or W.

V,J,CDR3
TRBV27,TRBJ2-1,CASSLYGTATYNEQFF
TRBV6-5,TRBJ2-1,CASSYSSGGSYNEQFF
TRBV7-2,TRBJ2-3,CASSLDMTDTQYF
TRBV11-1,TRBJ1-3,CASSGDSLSGNTIYF
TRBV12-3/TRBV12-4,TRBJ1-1,CASGPGQGETEAFF
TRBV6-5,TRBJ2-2,CASSYSNGQELFF
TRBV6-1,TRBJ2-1,CASSNPGQGLNEQFF
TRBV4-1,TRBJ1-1,CASSQNRELTEAFF
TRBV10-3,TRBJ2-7,CATERTEPYEQYF
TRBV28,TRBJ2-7,CASSETGQGPYEQYF